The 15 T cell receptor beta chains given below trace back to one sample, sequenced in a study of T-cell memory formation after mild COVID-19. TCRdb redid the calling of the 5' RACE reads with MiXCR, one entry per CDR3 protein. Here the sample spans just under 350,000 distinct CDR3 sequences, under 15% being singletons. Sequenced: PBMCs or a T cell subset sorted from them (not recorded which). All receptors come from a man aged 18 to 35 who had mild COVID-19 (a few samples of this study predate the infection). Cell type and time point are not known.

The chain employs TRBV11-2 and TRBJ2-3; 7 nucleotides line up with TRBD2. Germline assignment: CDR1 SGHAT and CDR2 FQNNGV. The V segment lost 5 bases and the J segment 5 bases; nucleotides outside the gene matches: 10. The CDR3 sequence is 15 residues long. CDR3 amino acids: CASSRQRGGGDTQYF. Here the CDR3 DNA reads TGTGCCAGCAGCCGACAGCGGGGTGGCGGAGATACGCAGTATTTT.

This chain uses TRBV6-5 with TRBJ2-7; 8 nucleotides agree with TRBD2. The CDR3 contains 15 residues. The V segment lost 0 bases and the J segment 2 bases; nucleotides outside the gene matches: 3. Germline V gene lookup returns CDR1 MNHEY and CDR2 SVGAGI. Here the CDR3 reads CASSYSAGGAYEQYF. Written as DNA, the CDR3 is TGTGCCAGCAGTTACTCTGCGGGAGGAGCCTACGAGCAGTACTTC.

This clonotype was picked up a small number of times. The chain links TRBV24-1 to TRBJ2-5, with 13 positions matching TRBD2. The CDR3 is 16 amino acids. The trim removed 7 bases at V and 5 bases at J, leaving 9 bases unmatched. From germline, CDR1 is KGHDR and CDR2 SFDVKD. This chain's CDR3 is CATRPGTSGVGETQYF. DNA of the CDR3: TGTGCCACCAGACCCGGGACTAGCGGGGTCGGGGAGACCCAGTACTTC.

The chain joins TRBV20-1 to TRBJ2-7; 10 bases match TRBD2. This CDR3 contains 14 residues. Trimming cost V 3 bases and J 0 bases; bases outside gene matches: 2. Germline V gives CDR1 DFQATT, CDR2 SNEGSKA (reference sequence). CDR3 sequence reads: CSARTSGRSYEQYF. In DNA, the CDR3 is TGCAGTGCTAGGACTAGCGGGCGCTCCTACGAGCAGTACTTC.

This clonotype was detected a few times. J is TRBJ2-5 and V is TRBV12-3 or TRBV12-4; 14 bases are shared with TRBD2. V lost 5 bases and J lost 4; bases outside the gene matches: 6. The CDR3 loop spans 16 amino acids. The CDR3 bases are TGTGCCAGCAGTCGAGGGACTAGCGGGGGAATAGAGACCCAGTACTTC. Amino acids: CASSRGTSGGIETQYF.

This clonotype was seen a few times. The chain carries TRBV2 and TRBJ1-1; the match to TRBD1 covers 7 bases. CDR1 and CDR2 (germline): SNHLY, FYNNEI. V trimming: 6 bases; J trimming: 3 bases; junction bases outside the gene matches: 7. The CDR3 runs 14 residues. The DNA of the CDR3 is TGTGCCAGCAGCCGGACAGGATGGGACACTGAAGCTTTCTTT. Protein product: CASSRTGWDTEAFF.

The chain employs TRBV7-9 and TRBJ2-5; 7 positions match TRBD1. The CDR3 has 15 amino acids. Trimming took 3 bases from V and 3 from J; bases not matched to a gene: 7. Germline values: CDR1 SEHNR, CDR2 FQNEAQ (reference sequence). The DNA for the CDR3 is TGTGCCAGCAGCTTCAGACAGGGAGTAAAAGAGACCCAGTACTTC. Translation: CASSFRQGVKETQYF.

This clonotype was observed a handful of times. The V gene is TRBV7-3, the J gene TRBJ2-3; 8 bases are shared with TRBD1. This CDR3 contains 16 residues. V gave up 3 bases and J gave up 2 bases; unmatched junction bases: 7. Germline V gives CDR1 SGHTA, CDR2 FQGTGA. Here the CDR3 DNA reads TGTGCCAGCAGCTTCACAGGGGGACCCTCCACAGATACGCAGTATTTT. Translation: CASSFTGGPSTDTQYF.

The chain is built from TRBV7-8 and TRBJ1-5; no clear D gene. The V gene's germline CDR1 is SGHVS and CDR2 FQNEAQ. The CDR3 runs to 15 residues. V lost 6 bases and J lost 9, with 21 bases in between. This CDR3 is CASSRRDQLMGPQHF. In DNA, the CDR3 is TGTGCCAGCAGTCGAAGGGATCAACTCATGGGGCCCCAGCATTTT. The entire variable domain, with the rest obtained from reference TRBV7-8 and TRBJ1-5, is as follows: GAGVSQSPRYKVAKRGQDVALRCDPISGHVSLFWYQQALGQGPEFLTYFQNEAQLDKSGLPSDRFFAERPEGSVSTLKIQRTQQEDSAVYLCASSRRDQLMGPQHFGDGTRLSIL.

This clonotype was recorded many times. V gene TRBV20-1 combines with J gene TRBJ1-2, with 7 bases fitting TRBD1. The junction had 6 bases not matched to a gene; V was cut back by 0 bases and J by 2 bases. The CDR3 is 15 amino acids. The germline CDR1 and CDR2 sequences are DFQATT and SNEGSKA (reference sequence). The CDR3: CSARDSAQGNYGYTF. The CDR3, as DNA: TGCAGTGCTAGAGATTCGGCACAGGGGAACTATGGCTACACCTTC.

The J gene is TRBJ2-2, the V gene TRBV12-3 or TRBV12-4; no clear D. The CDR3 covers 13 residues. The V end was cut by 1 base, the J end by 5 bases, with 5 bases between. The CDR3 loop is CASSLGKTGELFF. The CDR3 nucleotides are TGTGCCAGCAGTTTAGGAAAGACCGGGGAGCTGTTTTTT.

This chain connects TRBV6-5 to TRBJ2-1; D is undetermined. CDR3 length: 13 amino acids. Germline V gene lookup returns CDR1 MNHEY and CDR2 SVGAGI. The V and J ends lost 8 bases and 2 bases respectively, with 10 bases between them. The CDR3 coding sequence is TGTGCCAGCCGAAAGGGAACCTACAATGAGCAGTTCTTC. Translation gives CASRKGTYNEQFF.

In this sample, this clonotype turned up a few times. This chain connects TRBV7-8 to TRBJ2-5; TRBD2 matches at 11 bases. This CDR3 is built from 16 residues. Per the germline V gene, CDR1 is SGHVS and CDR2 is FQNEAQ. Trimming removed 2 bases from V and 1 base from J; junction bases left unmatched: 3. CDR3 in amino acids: CASSLRTSGSQETQYF. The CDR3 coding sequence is TGTGCCAGCAGCTTACGGACTAGCGGGTCCCAAGAGACCCAGTACTTC.

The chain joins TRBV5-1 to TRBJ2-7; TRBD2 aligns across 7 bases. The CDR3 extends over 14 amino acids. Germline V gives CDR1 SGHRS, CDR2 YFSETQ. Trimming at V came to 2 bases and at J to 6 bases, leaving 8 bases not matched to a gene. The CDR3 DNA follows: TGCGCCAGCAGCTTCAAGGGAGGGGCCTCCGAGCAGTACTTC. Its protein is CASSFKGGASEQYF.

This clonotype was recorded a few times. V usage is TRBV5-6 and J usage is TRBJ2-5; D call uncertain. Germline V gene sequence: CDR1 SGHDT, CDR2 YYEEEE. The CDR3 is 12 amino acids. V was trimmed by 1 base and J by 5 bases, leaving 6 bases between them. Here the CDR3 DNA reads TGTGCCAGCAGCTTGTTCCCGGAGACCCAGTACTTC. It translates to CASSLFPETQYF.